This TCR beta chain originates from a study of blood T cell repertoires in COVID-19. Unmatched junction bases numbered 9, after V lost 2 bases and J lost 4 bases. CDR3 length equals 15 residues. Germline CDR1 reads SQVTM; CDR2 reads ANQGSEA. Method: immunoSEQ multiplex PCR; TCRdb's copy keeps in-frame clones and lacks some. The sample yields 450,000 to 500,000 clones, roughly 85% seen once. The receptor's source is a human donor in a cohort sampled during active COVID-19. The material sequenced was peripheral blood. The chain links TRBV29-1 to TRBJ2-3; TRBD1 aligns across 7 bases. The CDR3 DNA reads TGCAGCGTTGAATTCCCGACAGGGTATGCAGATACGCAGTATTTT. Encoded protein: CSVEFPTGYADTQYF.